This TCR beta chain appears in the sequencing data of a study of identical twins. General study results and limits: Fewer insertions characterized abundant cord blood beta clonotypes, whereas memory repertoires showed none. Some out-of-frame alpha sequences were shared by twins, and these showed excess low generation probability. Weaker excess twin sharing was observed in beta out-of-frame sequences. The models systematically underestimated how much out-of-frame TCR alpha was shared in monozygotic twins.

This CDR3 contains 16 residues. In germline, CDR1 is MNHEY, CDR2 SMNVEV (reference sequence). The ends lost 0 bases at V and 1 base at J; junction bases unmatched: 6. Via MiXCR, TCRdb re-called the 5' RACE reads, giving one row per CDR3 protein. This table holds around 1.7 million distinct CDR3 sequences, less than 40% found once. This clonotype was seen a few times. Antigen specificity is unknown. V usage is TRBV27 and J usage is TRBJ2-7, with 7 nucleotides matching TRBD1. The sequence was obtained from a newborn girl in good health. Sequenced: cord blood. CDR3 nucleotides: TGTGCCAGCAGTTTATCTGGGACAGTGAGTTCCTACGAGCAGTACTTC. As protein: CASSLSGTVSSYEQYF.